The sequence of this TCR beta chain was determined in a study of blood T cell repertoires in COVID-19. About the study: The United States, Italy and Spain provided the acute and convalescent COVID-19 samples. Sources were T cells, B-cell-depleted T cells, or PBMCs; the material itself was cDNA or gDNA.

This CDR3 is 14 amino acids long. Looked up from germline, CDR1 is SGHDT and CDR2 is YYEEEE. V was shortened by 5 bases and J by 4 bases, with 15 bases between the two germline ends. In the authors' methods: Amplification of reference gene primers was used by the study to estimate nucleated cell counts. The assay was immunoSEQ multiplex PCR, and TCRdb's table has in-frame clones only and misses some. V, J and clone size are those of that table, while D and trimming were read from the DNA. The table lists around 230,000 clones, roughly 85% of them singletons. The sequencing input was peripheral blood. The V and J genes are TRBV5-6 and TRBJ1-2; D is uncertain. This receptor was taken from a woman in her sixties or seventies with active or convalescent COVID-19. The DNA of the CDR3 is TGTGCCAGCAGACAGTCCGGGGTGGGCTATGGCTACACCTTC. Its protein product is CASRQSGVGYGYTF.